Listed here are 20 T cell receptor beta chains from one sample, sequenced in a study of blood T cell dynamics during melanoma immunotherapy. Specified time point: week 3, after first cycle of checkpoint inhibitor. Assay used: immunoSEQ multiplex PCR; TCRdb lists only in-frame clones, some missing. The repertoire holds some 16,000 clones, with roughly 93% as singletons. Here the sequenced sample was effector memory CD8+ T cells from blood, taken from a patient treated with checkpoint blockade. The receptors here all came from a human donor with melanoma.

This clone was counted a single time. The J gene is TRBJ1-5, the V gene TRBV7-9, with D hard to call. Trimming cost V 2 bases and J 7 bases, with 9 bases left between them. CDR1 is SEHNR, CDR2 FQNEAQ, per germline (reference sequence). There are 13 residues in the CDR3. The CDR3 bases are TGTGCCAGCAGCTTAAACGGACGGCAGCCCCAGCATTTT. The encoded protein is CASSLNGRQPQHF.

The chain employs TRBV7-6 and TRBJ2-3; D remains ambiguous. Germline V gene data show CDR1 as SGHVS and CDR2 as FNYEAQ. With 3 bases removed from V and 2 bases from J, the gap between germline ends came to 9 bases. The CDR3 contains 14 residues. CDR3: CASSFTSPTDTQYF. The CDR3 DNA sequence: TGTGCCAGCAGCTTTACGTCTCCCACAGATACGCAGTATTTT.

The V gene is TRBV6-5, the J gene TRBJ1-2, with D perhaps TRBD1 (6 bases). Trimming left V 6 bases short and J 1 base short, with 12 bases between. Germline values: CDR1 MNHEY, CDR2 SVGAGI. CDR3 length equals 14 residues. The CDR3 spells CASRETGINYGYTF. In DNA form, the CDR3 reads TGTGCCAGCAGAGAAACAGGGATTAACTATGGCTACACCTTC.

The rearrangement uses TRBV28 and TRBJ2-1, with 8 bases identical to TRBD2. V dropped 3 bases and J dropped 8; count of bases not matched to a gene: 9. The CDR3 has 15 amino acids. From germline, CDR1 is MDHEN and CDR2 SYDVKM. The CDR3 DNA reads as TGTGCCAGCAGTTTCTCTCGCGGGAGGCTGGATGAGCAGTTCTTC. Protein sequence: CASSFSRGRLDEQFF.

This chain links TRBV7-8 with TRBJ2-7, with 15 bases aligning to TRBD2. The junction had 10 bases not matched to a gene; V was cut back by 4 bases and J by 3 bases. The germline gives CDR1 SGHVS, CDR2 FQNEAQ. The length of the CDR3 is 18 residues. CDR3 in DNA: TGTGCCAGCAGCTACCGGTGGACTAGCGGGAGGGGGAGCTACGAGCAGTACTTC. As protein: CASSYRWTSGRGSYEQYF.

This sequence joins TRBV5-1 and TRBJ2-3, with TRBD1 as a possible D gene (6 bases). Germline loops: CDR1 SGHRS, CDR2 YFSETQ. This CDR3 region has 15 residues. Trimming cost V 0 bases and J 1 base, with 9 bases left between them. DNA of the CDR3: TGCGCCAGCAGCTTGGCCTCAGGGGGCACAGATACGCAGTATTTT. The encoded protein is CASSLASGGTDTQYF.

CDR3 DNA sequence: TGTGCCAGCAGCTCCCTACCCGGGGAGCTGTTTTTT. Translating gives CASSSLPGELFF. The V and J genes are TRBV9 and TRBJ2-2, with D uncertain. Per germline, CDR1 SGDLS and CDR2 YYNGEE. The CDR3 runs 12 residues. The V gene lost 4 bases and the J gene lost 6 bases, with 7 bases spanning the gap.

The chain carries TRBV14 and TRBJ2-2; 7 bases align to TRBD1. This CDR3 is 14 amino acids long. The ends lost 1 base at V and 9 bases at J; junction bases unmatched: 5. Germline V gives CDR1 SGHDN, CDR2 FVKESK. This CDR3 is CASSQVQGFRELFF. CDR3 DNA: TGTGCCAGCAGCCAAGTACAGGGGTTCCGGGAGCTGTTTTTT.

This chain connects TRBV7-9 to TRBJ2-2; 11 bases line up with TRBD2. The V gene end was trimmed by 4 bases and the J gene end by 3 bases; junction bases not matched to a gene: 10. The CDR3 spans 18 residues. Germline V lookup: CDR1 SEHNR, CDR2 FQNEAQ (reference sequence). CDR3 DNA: TGTGCCAGCAGCTCCGCTCAACTAGCGGGAGCCGACACCGGGGAGCTGTTTTTT. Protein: CASSSAQLAGADTGELFF.

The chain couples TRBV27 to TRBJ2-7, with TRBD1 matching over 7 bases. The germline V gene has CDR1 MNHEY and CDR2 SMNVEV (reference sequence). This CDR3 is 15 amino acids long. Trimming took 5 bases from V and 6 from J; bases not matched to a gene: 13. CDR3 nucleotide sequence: TGTGCCAGCAGTCCCCCCGACAGGGTTCTGCGCGAGCAGTACTTC. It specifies CASSPPDRVLREQYF.

CDR3 residues: CASSSRSYEQYF. The CDR3 nucleotides read TGTGCCAGCAGCTCGCGCTCCTACGAGCAGTACTTC. This rearrangement joins TRBV5-6 to TRBJ2-7; D remains ambiguous. Trimming took off 3 bases at V and 0 bases at J, with 4 bases between the two ends. This CDR3 is built from 12 residues. The germline CDR1 and CDR2 sequences are SGHDT and YYEEEE.

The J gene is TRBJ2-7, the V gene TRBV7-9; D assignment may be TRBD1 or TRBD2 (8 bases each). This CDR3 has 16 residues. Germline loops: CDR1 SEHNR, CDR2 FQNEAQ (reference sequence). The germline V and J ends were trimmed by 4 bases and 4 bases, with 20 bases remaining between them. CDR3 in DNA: TGTGCCAGCAGCTATCCTCAGGGGGCGGGAGGTTACGAGCAGTACTTC. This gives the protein CASSYPQGAGGYEQYF.

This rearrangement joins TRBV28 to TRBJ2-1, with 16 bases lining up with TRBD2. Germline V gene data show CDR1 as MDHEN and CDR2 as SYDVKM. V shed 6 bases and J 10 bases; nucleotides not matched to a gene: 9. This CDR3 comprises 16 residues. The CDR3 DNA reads TGTGCCAGCAGGCCGGGACTAGCGGGAGGGCCTCGGGAGCAGTTCTTC. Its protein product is CASRPGLAGGPREQFF.

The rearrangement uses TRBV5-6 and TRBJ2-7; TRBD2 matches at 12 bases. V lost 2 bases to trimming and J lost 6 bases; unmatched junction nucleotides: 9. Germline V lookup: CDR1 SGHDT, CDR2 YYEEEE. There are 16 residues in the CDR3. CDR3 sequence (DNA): TGTGCCAGCAGCTTAATGGCTAGCGGGAGGGTAGGCGAGCAGTACTTC. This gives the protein CASSLMASGRVGEQYF.

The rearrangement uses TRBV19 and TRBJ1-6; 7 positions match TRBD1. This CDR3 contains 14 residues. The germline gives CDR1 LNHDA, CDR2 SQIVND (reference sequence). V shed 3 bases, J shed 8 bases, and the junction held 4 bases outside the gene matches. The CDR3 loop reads CASSIRDSHSPLHF. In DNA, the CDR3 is TGTGCCAGTAGTATCCGGGACAGCCATTCACCCCTCCACTTT.

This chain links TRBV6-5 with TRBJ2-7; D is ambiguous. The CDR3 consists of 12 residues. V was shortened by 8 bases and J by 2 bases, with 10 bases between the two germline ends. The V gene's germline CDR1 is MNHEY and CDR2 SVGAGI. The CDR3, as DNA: TGTGCCAGCGGTTTGAGGCCCTACGAGCAGTACTTC. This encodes CASGLRPYEQYF.

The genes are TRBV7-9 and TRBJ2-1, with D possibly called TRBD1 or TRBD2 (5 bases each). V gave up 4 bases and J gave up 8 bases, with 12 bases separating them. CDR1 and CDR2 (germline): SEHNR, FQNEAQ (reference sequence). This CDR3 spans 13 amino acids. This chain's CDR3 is CASSWGSNDEQFF. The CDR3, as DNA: TGTGCCAGCAGCTGGGGGTCTAACGATGAGCAGTTCTTC.

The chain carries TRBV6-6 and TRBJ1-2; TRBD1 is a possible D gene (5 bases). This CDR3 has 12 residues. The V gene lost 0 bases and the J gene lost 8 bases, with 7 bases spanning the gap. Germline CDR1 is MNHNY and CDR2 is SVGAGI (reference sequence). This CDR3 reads CASSYSKGGYTF. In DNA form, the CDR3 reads TGTGCCAGCAGTTACTCGAAGGGGGGCTACACCTTC.

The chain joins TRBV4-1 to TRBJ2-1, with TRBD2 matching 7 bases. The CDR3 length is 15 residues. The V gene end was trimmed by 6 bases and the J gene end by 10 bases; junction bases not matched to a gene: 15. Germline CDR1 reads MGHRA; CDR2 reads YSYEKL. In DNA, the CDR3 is TGCGCCAGCAGGCAAAGATACGCTAGCGGAGGGGAGCAGTTCTTC. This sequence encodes CASRQRYASGGEQFF.

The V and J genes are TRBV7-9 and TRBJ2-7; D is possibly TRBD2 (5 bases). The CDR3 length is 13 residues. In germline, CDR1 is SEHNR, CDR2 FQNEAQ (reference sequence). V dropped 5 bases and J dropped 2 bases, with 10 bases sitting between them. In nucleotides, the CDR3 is TGTGCCAGCAGCCCAGGAGGAACCTACGAGCAGTACTTC. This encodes CASSPGGTYEQYF.